Presented here are 30 T cell receptor beta chains from one specimen sequenced in a study of identical twins. TCRdb re-called the 5' RACE reads through MiXCR, storing one row per CDR3 protein. In the table there are around 1.7 million distinct CDR3 sequences, less than 40% of which are singletons. The sequencing input was cord blood. Every receptor here comes from a newborn girl in good health.

This clonotype occurred a few times. The chain recombines TRBV12-3 or TRBV12-4 with TRBJ2-3; 8 bases line up with TRBD1. The ends lost 6 bases at V and 6 bases at J; junction bases unmatched: 8. The CDR3 is 14 amino acids. The CDR3 loop is CASRRTGRLDTQYF. In nucleotides, the CDR3 is TGTGCCAGCAGACGGACAGGGAGGTTGGATACGCAGTATTTT.

Many counts were recorded for this clonotype. This rearrangement joins TRBV5-1 to TRBJ1-2; possibly TRBD1 for D (5 bases). Deletions cut 4 bases from V and 3 bases from J, with 10 bases between. The CDR3 covers 13 residues. Germline CDR1 reads SGHRS; CDR2 reads YFSETQ. CDR3: CASSTGGDYGYTF. The CDR3 bases are TGCGCCAGCAGCACGGGGGGTGACTATGGCTACACCTTC.

The genes are TRBV5-1 and TRBJ1-1; D unresolved. Germline-derived CDR1 and CDR2 are SGHRS and YFSETQ. The CDR3 runs 14 residues. Trimming took off 4 bases at V and 0 bases at J, with 10 bases between the two ends. CDR3 in DNA: TGCGCCAGCAGCGCATTACCTGTGAACACTGAAGCTTTCTTT. Its protein product is CASSALPVNTEAFF.

This clonotype was recorded a few times. CDR3 coding DNA: TGCGCCAGCAGCTTGGTGGGACAGCTTAATTCACCCCTCCACTTT. As protein: CASSLVGQLNSPLHF. The chain joins TRBV5-1 to TRBJ1-6, with 7 bases that match TRBD1. CDR3 length equals 15 residues. The V and J ends lost 0 bases and 6 bases, in that order; junction bases with no gene match: 3. Germline V lookup: CDR1 SGHRS, CDR2 YFSETQ.

This clonotype was seen a few times. The V gene is TRBV4-2, the J gene TRBJ2-5; 8 bases agree with TRBD2. There are 14 residues in the CDR3. After removal of 4 bases from V and 5 bases from J, the junction contained 6 bases not matched to a gene. CDR1 and CDR2 (germline): LGHNA, YNFKEQ. CDR3 sequence: CASSPGASGETQYF. The CDR3 bases are TGTGCCAGCAGCCCCGGAGCTAGCGGGGAGACCCAGTACTTC.

As for this clonotype: An end of the junction does not agree with germline; a read error may underlie this. The chain is built from TRBV6-6 and TRBJ2-1, with D tentatively TRBD2 (5 bases). This CDR3 comprises 15 residues. Germline loops: CDR1 MNHNY, CDR2 SVGAGI (reference sequence). The DNA of the CDR3 is TGTGCCAGCCACCGGCTGGGGAGTGTTGTCTATGAGCGGTTCTTC. Its translation: CASHRLGSVVYERFF.

The chain combines TRBV5-1 with TRBJ2-1, with D unclear. This CDR3 has 11 residues. CDR1 SGHRS and CDR2 YFSETQ come from the germline V gene. Trimming left V 4 bases short and J 9 bases short, with 8 bases between. The CDR3: CASSHGFEQFF. The CDR3 DNA reads as TGCGCCAGCAGCCATGGTTTTGAGCAGTTCTTC.

This clonotype was seen a few times. The rearrangement uses TRBV27 and TRBJ2-7; the match to TRBD1 covers 7 bases. V shed 2 bases and J 0 bases; nucleotides not matched to a gene: 4. Germline V gives CDR1 MNHEY, CDR2 SMNVEV (reference sequence). The CDR3 loop spans 15 amino acids. This chain's CDR3 is CASSLGGQPSYEQYF. The CDR3 DNA follows: TGTGCCAGCAGTTTAGGGGGACAGCCCTCCTACGAGCAGTACTTC.

In this sample, this clonotype turned up a few times. V gene TRBV11-2 combines with J gene TRBJ2-7, with 7 bases matching TRBD1. The germline gives CDR1 SGHAT, CDR2 FQNNGV. Trimming cost V 2 bases and J 4 bases; bases outside gene matches: 5. This CDR3 has 14 residues. The CDR3 protein is CASSLRGQIYEQYF. The DNA for the CDR3 is TGTGCCAGCAGCTTAAGGGGACAGATATACGAGCAGTACTTC.

V gene TRBV20-1 combines with J gene TRBJ2-5; maybe TRBD2 (6 bases). Trimming left V 4 bases short and J 5 bases short, with 11 bases between. The CDR3 is 12 amino acids. Per germline, CDR1 DFQATT and CDR2 SNEGSKA (reference sequence). CDR3 amino acids: CSATGTLETQYF. The CDR3, as DNA: TGCAGTGCTACCGGGACTTTGGAGACCCAGTACTTC.

This clonotype was seen only a few times. The chain is built from TRBV5-1 and TRBJ2-7, with D uncertain. Germline CDR1 SGHRS, CDR2 YFSETQ. The V gene lost 4 bases and the J gene lost 2 bases, with 16 bases spanning the gap. The CDR3 runs 15 residues. In DNA, the CDR3 is TGCGCCAGCAGCGTTGAAGGGCTAGGAACCTACGAGCAGTACTTC. Translation gives CASSVEGLGTYEQYF.

This clonotype was counted only a few times. The chain employs TRBV7-9 and TRBJ1-1; TRBD1 agrees at 8 bases. This CDR3 is built from 16 residues. Germline V gives CDR1 SEHNR, CDR2 FQNEAQ (reference sequence). Trimming took 0 bases from V and 4 from J; bases not matched to a gene: 7. CDR3 region: CASSLAVDRGGTEAFF. CDR3 sequence (DNA): TGTGCCAGCAGCTTAGCGGTAGACAGGGGAGGCACTGAAGCTTTCTTT. Drawing the rest from reference TRBV7-9 and TRBJ1-1, the complete variable domain is DTGVSQNPRHKITKRGQNVTFRCDPISEHNRLYWYRQTLGQGPEFLTYFQNEAQLEKSRLLSDRFSAERPKGSFSTLEIQRTEQGDSAMYLCASSLAVDRGGTEAFFGQGTRLTVV.

This clonotype came up a few times. This chain links TRBV20-1 with TRBJ1-2; D is unclear. The germline gives CDR1 DFQATT, CDR2 SNEGSKA (reference sequence). The V end lost 0 bases, the J end lost 0 bases, and 11 bases lay between the germline ends. The CDR3 has 15 amino acids. This CDR3 is CSARDPARANYGYTF. Written as DNA, the CDR3 is TGCAGTGCTAGAGATCCCGCTAGAGCTAACTATGGCTACACCTTC.

This sequence joins TRBV4-2 and TRBJ2-3; no reliable D call. This CDR3 contains 15 residues. Trimming took off 0 bases at V and 1 base at J, with 8 bases between the two ends. Germline CDR1 and CDR2: LGHNA and YNFKEQ. CDR3 protein: CASSQDGPRTDTQYF. CDR3 nucleotides: TGTGCCAGCAGCCAAGATGGACCTCGCACAGATACGCAGTATTTT.

This chain connects TRBV6-7 to TRBJ2-7; D is unresolved. TRBV6-7 is given ORF status, its function remaining uncertain. This CDR3 has 13 residues. Trimming pared 3 bases from V and 7 bases from J, leaving 13 bases between. The CDR3: CASSYGRPWEQYF. The CDR3 DNA sequence: TGTGCCAGCAGTTATGGACGGCCATGGGAGCAGTACTTC.

The chain is built from TRBV7-2 and TRBJ2-1; 14 bases are shared with TRBD2. The CDR3 sequence is 15 residues long. V lost 5 bases to trimming and J lost 8 bases; unmatched junction nucleotides: 5. Per germline, CDR1 SGHTA and CDR2 FQGNSA. CDR3 in amino acids: CASSRWGLAGDEQFF. As DNA, the CDR3 is TGTGCCAGCAGCCGATGGGGACTAGCGGGAGATGAGCAGTTCTTC.

The J gene is TRBJ2-7, the V gene TRBV25-1; 10 bases fit TRBD2. Germline loops: CDR1 MGHDK, CDR2 SYGVNS. The trim removed 6 bases at V and 6 bases at J, leaving 5 bases unmatched. The CDR3 covers 13 residues. CDR3 coding DNA: TGTGCCAGCAGCCGGACTAGCGGACTCGAGCAGTACTTC. This codes for CASSRTSGLEQYF.

The chain's CDR3 is CASSIPGGSYNEQFF. CDR3 nucleotide sequence: TGTGCCAGTAGTATCCCGGGGGGGTCCTACAATGAGCAGTTCTTC. The rearrangement joins TRBV19 to TRBJ2-1; 8 nucleotides agree with TRBD2. The V and J ends lost 3 bases and 1 base, in that order; junction bases with no gene match: 2. The germline CDR1 and CDR2 sequences are LNHDA and SQIVND (reference sequence). CDR3 length: 15 residues.

This clonotype occurred a few times. The V gene is TRBV2, the J gene TRBJ2-7; D ambiguous. This CDR3 region has 15 residues. The V end was cut by 4 bases, the J end by 2 bases, with 15 bases between. Per germline, CDR1 SNHLY and CDR2 FYNNEI. CDR3 region: CASSAQDVKTYEQYF. CDR3 nucleotide sequence: TGTGCCAGCAGTGCGCAGGACGTGAAGACCTACGAGCAGTACTTC.

The table lists this clonotype with a few counts. The J gene is TRBJ2-1, the V gene TRBV24-1; 12 nucleotides line up with TRBD2. J lost 9 bases, V lost 4 bases, and 12 bases had no gene match. The CDR3 has 17 residues. Germline loops: CDR1 KGHDR, CDR2 SFDVKD. CDR3 region: CATSEPTSGSGLGEQFF. The DNA of the CDR3 is TGTGCCACCAGTGAGCCGACTAGCGGGAGTGGGTTGGGTGAGCAGTTCTTC.

As regards this clonotype: A much larger clonotype is one base distant, so this may be a read error. The gene calls are TRBV11-2 and TRBJ2-5; D ambiguous. V was trimmed by 3 bases and J by 3 bases, leaving 11 bases between them. In germline, CDR1 is SGHAT, CDR2 FQNNGV. This CDR3 is built from 14 residues. CDR3 sequence (DNA): TGTGCCAGCAGCTTTTGGAGATCCGAAGAGACCCAGTACTTC. It codes for CASSFWRSEETQYF.

This CDR3 is CASSQVSGLPDTQYF. The CDR3 nucleotides read TGTGCCAGCAGCCAAGTTAGCGGTTTACCTGATACGCAGTATTTT. The chain joins TRBV3-1 to TRBJ2-3; perhaps TRBD2 as D (6 bases). The CDR3 loop spans 15 amino acids. CDR1 is LGHDT and CDR2 is YNNKEL in the germline V gene (reference sequence). V dropped 1 base and J dropped 6 bases, with 14 bases sitting between them.

As for this clonotype: A junction boundary mismatches the germline segment, possibly from a read error. This chain uses TRBV7-2 with TRBJ2-1; 7 bases are shared with TRBD2. Germline V gives CDR1 SGHTA, CDR2 FQGNSA. The CDR3 contains 17 residues. For the CDR3, the DNA is TGTGCCAGCAGCCGATTGCCGCGGCTAGCGGCTTACAATGAGCAGTTATTC. Its translation is CASSRLPRLAAYNEQLF.

This clonotype was observed a few times. The chain employs TRBV20-1 and TRBJ1-2; D gene uncertain. The CDR3 runs to 12 residues. The germline V gene has CDR1 DFQATT and CDR2 SNEGSKA (reference sequence). The ends were cut back, 0 bases at V and 7 bases at J, with 9 bases in the middle. The CDR3 sequence is CSARDRVIGYTF. CDR3 nucleotide sequence: TGCAGTGCTAGAGATCGGGTGATTGGCTACACCTTC.

The sample holds a few counts of this clonotype. V usage is TRBV24-1 and J usage is TRBJ2-1; 10 bases align to TRBD2. Trimming cost V 3 bases and J 7 bases; bases outside gene matches: 5. CDR3 length: 15 residues. Germline assignment: CDR1 KGHDR and CDR2 SFDVKD. The CDR3 nucleotides read TGTGCCACCAGTGATCCGGGACTAGCGTTTAATGAGCAGTTCTTC. This translates into CATSDPGLAFNEQFF.

This clonotype appeared a few times. The V and J genes are TRBV11-2 and TRBJ2-4, with TRBD1 identical over 7 bases. Per the germline V gene, CDR1 is SGHAT and CDR2 is FQNNGV. There are 13 residues in the CDR3. J gave up 6 bases and V 2 bases, and 1 base lay outside the gene matches. This chain's CDR3 is CASSLRQGNIQYF. CDR3 nucleotide sequence: TGTGCCAGCAGCTTAAGACAGGGAAACATTCAGTACTTC.

The rearrangement links TRBV5-1 to TRBJ2-1; D is ambiguous. V lost 1 base, J lost 4 bases, and 15 bases lay in between. The CDR3 covers 16 residues. The germline V gene encodes CDR1 SGHRS and CDR2 YFSETQ. The CDR3 here is CASSLFSWDRYNEQFF. The CDR3 DNA follows: TGCGCCAGCAGCTTGTTCTCGTGGGATCGATACAATGAGCAGTTCTTC.

This clonotype was detected only a few times. In nucleotides, the CDR3 is TGTGCCAGCAGCTTAGTCGGATCCAGGGCTTTCTTT. Translating gives CASSLVGSRAFF. The rearrangement joins TRBV7-9 to TRBJ1-1, with unresolved D. V lost 1 base, J lost 11 bases, and 11 bases lay in between. CDR1 and CDR2 from the germline V gene are SEHNR and FQNEAQ (reference sequence). This CDR3 has 12 residues.

This chain's CDR3 is CASTPSTGADTQYF. CDR3 DNA sequence: TGCGCCAGCACACCAAGTACAGGTGCAGATACGCAGTATTTT. The genes are TRBV5-1 and TRBJ2-3; possibly TRBD1 for D (5 bases). CDR3 size: 14 residues. From germline, CDR1 is SGHRS and CDR2 YFSETQ. The ends were cut back, 6 bases at V and 4 bases at J, with 15 bases in the middle.

This clonotype occurred once. The rearrangement uses TRBV29-1 and TRBJ2-7; possible D gene TRBD2, 6 bases. Trimming pared 4 bases from V and 0 bases from J, leaving 10 bases between. CDR3 length: 13 amino acids. CDR1 is SQVTM, CDR2 ANQGSEA, per germline. DNA for the CDR3: TGCAGCGTTGGCGGGGCGCTCTCCTACGAGCAGTACTTC. This sequence encodes CSVGGALSYEQYF.